These T cell receptor beta chains were read from a single sample in a study of T cell responses to AZD1222 COVID-19 vaccine. The method was immunoSEQ multiplex PCR; TCRdb's version includes in-frame clones alone and lacks a portion of them. Seen here are approximately 82,000 clones, around nine tenths observed once, and the top ten hold about 5.2%. The sample here was peripheral blood, taken on day 0 of AZD1222 vaccination. All receptors come from an adult in good health. Each CDR3 is given with its conserved first and last residue. The D gene is left open where the match is weak. Clone size is shown for a subset of rows, as once, few, many or a class of expanded clone.

D	size	V	J	CDR3	DNA
NA	NA	TRBV24-1	TRBJ2-2	CATSPGRDTGELFF	TGTGCCACAAGTCCTGGTAGGGACACCGGGGAGCTGTTTTTT
TRBD2	NA	TRBV3-1/TRBV3-2	TRBJ2-7	CASSLGLGRSSYEQYF	TGTGCCAGCAGCCTCGGACTCGGGAGGAGCTCCTACGAGCAGTACTTC
NA	NA	TRBV12-3/TRBV12-4	TRBJ1-2	CASGDPGTYGYTF	TGTGCCAGCGGAGACCCAGGGACCTATGGCTACACCTTC
NA	NA	TRBV7-6	TRBJ1-1	CASSLLLGYSVFF	TGTGCCAGCAGCCTCCTTTTAGGGTATTCCGTGTTTTTC
TRBD1	NA	TRBV9	TRBJ2-7	CASSAGTTGTGPYEQYF	TGTGCCAGCAGCGCAGGTACCACCGGGACAGGGCCCTACGAGCAGTACTTC
TRBD1	NA	TRBV7-2	TRBJ1-2	CASSFGQGAYGYTF	TGTGCCAGCAGCTTTGGACAGGGGGCGTATGGCTACACCTTC
NA	NA	TRBV10-3	TRBJ1-2	CAITREPNYGYTF	TGTGCCATCACCCGGGAGCCTAACTATGGCTACACCTTC
NA	once	TRBV6-6	TRBJ2-7	CASSYSRGGTGYEQYF	TGTGCCAGCAGTTACTCGCGGGGGGGGACAGGCTACGAGCAGTACTTC
TRBD1	NA	TRBV30	TRBJ1-5	CALGGRGEGNQPQHF	TGTGCCCTAGGGGGCAGGGGCGAGGGCAATCAGCCCCAGCATTTT
TRBD1	NA	TRBV7-2	TRBJ2-5	CASSLGPAGQGAGETQYF	TGTGCCAGCAGCTTAGGTCCGGCGGGTCAGGGGGCGGGAGAGACCCAGTACTTC
NA	NA	TRBV9	TRBJ2-7	CASSVAVGSSYEQYF	TGTGCCAGCAGCGTAGCTGTGGGCAGCTCCTACGAGCAGTACTTC
TRBD2	NA	TRBV10-3	TRBJ2-5	CASGGVETQYF	TGTGCCTCGGGGGGGGTGGAGACCCAGTACTTC
NA	NA	TRBV3-1/TRBV3-2	TRBJ1-5	CASSQDPGGYQPQHF	TGTGCCAGCAGCCAAGATCCTGGGGGCTATCAGCCCCAGCATTTT
TRBD1	NA	TRBV28	TRBJ2-5	CASSPPGTAKETQYF	TGTGCCAGCAGTCCCCCAGGGACAGCTAAAGAGACCCAGTACTTC
NA	NA	TRBV19	TRBJ2-2	CASSNPRRRNEGGLFF	TGTGCCAGTAGTAATCCCCGCCGACGCAACGAGGGAGGGCTGTTTTTT
NA	NA	TRBV19	TRBJ1-5	CACKKDGYSNQPQHF	TGTGCCTGCAAGAAGGACGGATATAGCAATCAGCCCCAGCATTTT
NA	NA	TRBV28	TRBJ2-1	CASSFSVSVSGRNEQFF	TGTGCCAGCAGTTTTTCCGTCTCAGTCTCTGGCCGGAATGAGCAGTTCTTC
TRBD1	NA	TRBV5-1	TRBJ1-1	CASSTDRGPEAFF	TGCGCCAGCAGCACGGACAGGGGACCTGAAGCTTTCTTT
NA	NA	TRBV27	TRBJ2-7	CAGLPGHKLRGSYEQYF	TGTGCCGGCCTGCCGGGACACAAACTCAGGGGCTCCTACGAGCAGTACTTC
NA	NA	TRBV6-2/TRBV6-3	TRBJ2-2	CASSAARELFF	TGTGCCAGCAGTGCGGCTAGGGAGCTGTTTTTT
NA	NA	TRBV7-3	TRBJ2-3	CASSLIGSTDTQYF	TGTGCCAGCAGCTTAATAGGCAGCACAGATACGCAGTATTTT
NA	NA	TRBV28	TRBJ1-3	CASIFSSGGLSGNTIYF	TGTGCCAGCATCTTTTCCAGCGGCGGACTCTCTGGAAACACCATATATTTT
TRBD2	NA	TRBV7-6	TRBJ2-7	CASSERGGSSYEQYF	TGTGCCAGCAGCGAACGCGGGGGTAGCTCCTACGAGCAGTACTTC
NA	NA	TRBV20-1	TRBJ1-2	CSADHSGYTF	TGCAGTGCCGATCACTCGGGCTACACCTTC
NA	NA	TRBV5-4	TRBJ2-7	CASSLGGLSYEQYF	TGTGCCAGCAGCTTGGGAGGTCTCTCCTACGAGCAGTACTTC
TRBD1	NA	TRBV5-1	TRBJ1-2	CASSLAPGTGLNYGYTF	TGCGCCAGCAGCTTGGCCCCCGGGACAGGGCTAAACTATGGCTACACCTTC
NA	NA	TRBV28	TRBJ1-6	CASSTRTVSSYNSPLHF	TGTGCCAGCAGTACTCGGACAGTGAGCTCCTATAATTCACCCCTCCACTTT
NA	NA	TRBV5-8	TRBJ2-5	CASIPGTRGRETQYF	TGTGCCAGCATCCCCGGGACTCGGGGTCGAGAGACCCAGTACTTC
TRBD1	NA	TRBV11-2	TRBJ2-1	CASSRAGTGSRYNEQFF	TGTGCCAGCAGTCGTGCCGGGACAGGGTCTCGCTACAATGAGCAGTTCTTC
NA	NA	TRBV28	TRBJ1-2	CASSGDGLGGYTF	TGTGCCAGCAGCGGGGACGGCTTAGGTGGCTACACCTTC
NA	NA	TRBV4-1	TRBJ1-1	CASSQAQARDRTKNTEAFF	TGCGCCAGCAGCCAAGCCCAAGCCCGGGATAGAACTAAGAACACTGAAGCTTTCTTT
TRBD1	NA	TRBV7-9	TRBJ2-7	CASSGPGTGTYEQYF	TGTGCCAGCAGCGGCCCCGGGACAGGCACCTACGAGCAGTACTTC
NA	NA	TRBV15	TRBJ1-3	CATSGGRSGPRSGNTIYF	TGTGCCACCAGCGGAGGACGCTCAGGTCCACGCTCTGGAAACACCATATATTTT
NA	NA	TRBV28	TRBJ2-1	CATSSYNEQFF	TGTGCCACTAGCTCCTACAATGAGCAGTTCTTC
TRBD1	NA	TRBV3-1/TRBV3-2	TRBJ2-5	CASSQGRGDRVRETQYF	TGTGCCAGCAGCCAAGGGAGAGGTGACAGGGTCCGAGAGACCCAGTACTTC
NA	NA	TRBV3-1/TRBV3-2	TRBJ1-1	CASSLGAGVGEAFF	TGTGCCAGCAGCCTTGGCGCAGGGGTGGGTGAAGCTTTCTTT
NA	once	TRBV28	TRBJ2-5	CASQTLKETQYF	TGTGCCAGCCAAACCCTCAAAGAGACCCAGTACTTC
TRBD1	NA	TRBV18	TRBJ1-2	CASSPTGAAYGYTF	TGTGCCAGCTCACCAACAGGGGCCGCCTATGGCTACACCTTC
NA	NA	TRBV2	TRBJ1-1	CASQIRGPNTEAFF	TGTGCCAGTCAGATCAGGGGACCGAACACTGAAGCTTTCTTT
TRBD1	NA	TRBV5-1	TRBJ1-1	CASSFGPGGIMNTEAFF	TGCGCCAGCAGCTTTGGGCCAGGGGGCATAATGAACACTGAAGCTTTCTTT
TRBD1	NA	TRBV20-1	TRBJ2-3	CSASATDRVSGTQYF	TGCAGTGCTAGTGCGACGGACAGGGTGTCAGGTACGCAGTATTTT
NA	once	TRBV9	TRBJ1-6	CASSVGLAQPLHF	TGTGCCAGCAGCGTTGGGCTCGCACAGCCCCTCCACTTT
NA	NA	TRBV7-2	TRBJ1-1	CASSPQSGHTEAFF	TGTGCCAGCAGCCCGCAATCCGGCCACACTGAAGCTTTCTTT
TRBD1	few	TRBV7-9	TRBJ1-6	CASSLDPGQGGSPLHF	TGTGCCAGCAGCTTAGATCCGGGACAGGGAGGATCACCCCTCCACTTT
TRBD1	NA	TRBV5-5	TRBJ1-3	CASRNQGGAGNTIYF	TGTGCCAGCAGAAACCAGGGGGGTGCTGGAAACACCATATATTTT
TRBD1	NA	TRBV2	TRBJ2-7	CASSVPGQGSYEQYF	TGTGCCAGCAGTGTACCGGGACAGGGATCCTACGAGCAGTACTTC
NA	NA	TRBV5-1	TRBJ2-3	CASSPLLATDTQYF	TGCGCCAGCAGCCCGCTACTAGCTACAGATACGCAGTATTTT
TRBD1	NA	TRBV30	TRBJ1-2	CAWSRDRPRGYTF	TGTGCCTGGAGTAGGGACAGGCCCAGGGGCTACACCTTC
NA	NA	TRBV27	TRBJ1-1	CASRLITGYTEAFF	TGTGCCAGCAGGCTAATTACAGGGTACACTGAAGCTTTCTTT
NA	NA	TRBV6-5	TRBJ2-2	CASSSTSAAGELFF	TGTGCCAGCAGTTCCACGTCAGCGGCCGGGGAGCTGTTTTTT
NA	NA	TRBV7-2	TRBJ2-7	CASSDGPSYEQYF	TGTGCCAGCAGCGATGGGCCTAGCTACGAGCAGTACTTC
TRBD1	NA	TRBV5-6	TRBJ2-2	CASSFRSGTGLTRELFF	TGTGCCAGCAGCTTTCGTTCCGGGACAGGACTTACCCGGGAGCTGTTTTTT
NA	NA	TRBV9	TRBJ1-4	CASSVDPGEKLFF	TGTGCCAGCAGCGTAGATCCGGGTGAAAAACTGTTTTTT
TRBD1	NA	TRBV29-1	TRBJ1-4	CSVEVGQGNEKLFF	TGCAGCGTTGAAGTAGGACAGGGTAATGAAAAACTGTTTTTT
NA	NA	TRBV7-9	TRBJ1-3	CASSLGLQGSRTIYF	TGTGCCAGCAGCTTAGGACTACAGGGATCGCGGACCATATATTTT